Below, 13 T cell receptor beta chains from the same sample are listed, as sequenced in a study of shared clonotypes between healthy human individuals. TCRdb's copy holds only in-frame clones and misses some; the assay was immunoSEQ multiplex PCR. Seen here are roughly 650,000 clones, less than 98% observed once, and the top ten hold approximately 0.057%. What was sequenced was naive CD4+ T cells sorted from blood. Specified subset: CD45RA+ positively selected. These receptors came from a woman aged 30 to 39 in good health.

CDR3 region: CASSPRGLAGGRELFF. Here the CDR3 DNA reads TGTGCCAGCAGTCCACGGGGACTAGCGGGGGGCCGGGAGCTGTTTTTT. The chain links TRBV28 to TRBJ2-2; 15 bases match TRBD2. CDR1 and CDR2 from the germline V gene are MDHEN and SYDVKM. CDR3 length: 16 amino acids. After removal of 5 bases from V and 9 bases from J, the junction contained 7 bases not matched to a gene.

This chain uses TRBV6-1 with TRBJ1-5; no firm D call. Germline CDR1 MNHNS, CDR2 SASEGT. Trimming removed 1 base from V and 0 bases from J, with 1 base in between. CDR3 length: 13 amino acids. CDR3 nucleotides: TGTGCCAGCAGTGAAGTTAGCAATCAGCCCCAGCATTTT. Protein: CASSEVSNQPQHF.

The gene calls are TRBV27 and TRBJ2-7; 10 bases are shared with TRBD2. Trimming at V came to 1 base and at J to 4 bases, leaving 16 bases not matched to a gene. CDR1 and CDR2 from the germline V gene are MNHEY and SMNVEV (reference sequence). The CDR3 length is 19 residues. The CDR3 is CASSLFPVLGLAGVYEQYF. DNA of the CDR3: TGTGCCAGCAGTTTATTTCCCGTTCTGGGGCTAGCGGGAGTTTACGAGCAGTACTTC.

The CDR3 protein is CASSELGSIYEQYF. The CDR3 bases are TGCGCCAGCAGTGAGCTGGGTTCCATCTACGAGCAGTACTTC. V gene TRBV10-2 combines with J gene TRBJ2-7, with D unclear. CDR3 length: 14 residues. Germline V gene lookup returns CDR1 WSHSY and CDR2 SAAADI. Trimming removed 2 bases from V and 3 bases from J, with 11 bases in between.

The chain employs TRBV18 and TRBJ1-1; the D is unclear. Trimming shortened V by 5 bases and J by 1 base, and 2 bases separated the two germline ends. Germline lookup yields CDR1 KGHSH and CDR2 LQKENI. The CDR3 contains 11 residues. CDR3 region: CASSGNTEAFF. In DNA form, the CDR3 reads TGTGCCAGCTCAGGGAACACTGAAGCTTTCTTT. Full variable domain (remainder filled in from reference TRBV18 and TRBJ1-1): NAGVMQNPRHLVRRRGQEARLRCSPMKGHSHVYWYRQLPEEGLKFMVYLQKENIIDESGMPKERFSAEFPKEGPSILRIQQVVRGDSAAYFCASSGNTEAFFGQGTRLTVV.

V and J are TRBV5-1 and TRBJ1-2, with TRBD1 matching 8 bases. The CDR3 is 17 residues long. J was trimmed by 3 bases and V by 2 bases; bases with no gene match: 12. Per the germline V gene, CDR1 is SGHRS and CDR2 is YFSETQ. CDR3 coding DNA: TGCGCCAGCAGCTTAGCAGGGGGCGCGTCTTACGACTATGGCTACACCTTC. Protein sequence: CASSLAGGASYDYGYTF.

The chain is built from TRBV5-1 and TRBJ2-7; a weak D match, TRBD1 (5 bases). V was cut by 1 base and J by 1 base, with 15 bases left in between. Germline loops: CDR1 SGHRS, CDR2 YFSETQ. This CDR3 has 16 residues. CDR3 DNA sequence: TGCGCCAGCAGCTTGTTCCGGACACCGCTTTCCTACGAGCAGTACTTC. Translation: CASSLFRTPLSYEQYF.

This chain connects TRBV2 to TRBJ2-6; D remains unclear. V gave up 5 bases and J gave up 3 bases, with 5 bases separating them. From germline, CDR1 is SNHLY and CDR2 FYNNEI. The CDR3 spans 13 residues. CDR3 nucleotides: TGTGCCAGCAGTTGGGGTGGGGCCAACGTCCTGACTTTC. It yields the protein CASSWGGANVLTF.

The V gene is TRBV7-2, the J gene TRBJ1-1, with D tentatively TRBD1 (5 bases). Trimming removed 1 base from V and 6 bases from J, with 9 bases in between. This CDR3 spans 13 amino acids. CDR1 SGHTA and CDR2 FQGNSA come from the germline V gene. The CDR3 is CASSLGGDPEAFF. The CDR3, as DNA: TGTGCCAGCAGCTTAGGAGGGGACCCTGAAGCTTTCTTT. The full variable domain, completed using reference TRBV7-2 and TRBJ1-1, is GAGVSQSPSNKVTEKGKDVELRCDPISGHTALYWYRQSLGQGLEFLIYFQGNSAPDKSGLPSDRFSAERTGGSVSTLTIQRTQQEDSAVYLCASSLGGDPEAFFGQGTRLTVV.

The chain couples TRBV27 to TRBJ1-2; the D is unclear. Trimming cost V 5 bases and J 8 bases, with 18 bases left between them. The CDR3 has 14 residues. Germline assignment: CDR1 MNHEY and CDR2 SMNVEV (reference sequence). The CDR3 loop reads CASSPTTGLVGYTF. CDR3 nucleotide sequence: TGTGCCAGCAGTCCTACGACTGGTTTGGTAGGCTACACCTTC.

V and J are TRBV7-8 and TRBJ2-1; D possibly corresponds to TRBD1 (6 bases). Germline V gives CDR1 SGHVS, CDR2 FQNEAQ. Trimming left V 4 bases short and J 3 bases short, with 22 bases between. The CDR3 loop spans 18 amino acids. The CDR3 DNA reads TGTGCCAGCAGCTACCGCCGACAGGCCGATTGGGGCTACAATGAGCAGTTCTTC. Protein product: CASSYRRQADWGYNEQFF.

V and J are TRBV19 and TRBJ2-7; D is perhaps TRBD1 (5 bases). Germline V CDR1 and CDR2: LNHDA, SQIVND (reference sequence). V was trimmed by 6 bases and J by 3 bases, leaving 15 bases between them. This CDR3 is built from 14 residues. The CDR3 region has the DNA TGTGCCAGTAGCCTAAGGGGCAGATACTACGAGCAGTACTTC. This translates into CASSLRGRYYEQYF.

This rearrangement joins TRBV7-3 to TRBJ2-1, with 9 positions matching TRBD2. The CDR3 length is 18 residues. Germline loops: CDR1 SGHTA, CDR2 FQGTGA. Trimming at V came to 1 base and at J to 6 bases, leaving 13 bases not matched to a gene. The CDR3 sequence: CASSLNFMGSSGTNEQFF. The CDR3 nucleotides are TGTGCCAGCAGCTTAAATTTTATGGGCTCTAGCGGGACCAATGAGCAGTTCTTC.